The 17 T cell receptor beta chains below come from one sample, sequenced in a study of CDR3 diversity in severe acne. Each CDR3 protein gets one entry after TCRdb re-called the PCR reads with MiXCR. The sample yields around 83,000 distinct CDR3 sequences, less than 65% seen once. The sequenced sample was blood. These receptors all stem from a male donor with severe acne vulgaris.

The gene calls are TRBV29-1 and TRBJ2-7; D is perhaps TRBD2 (6 bases). This CDR3 region has 13 residues. CDR1 is SQVTM and CDR2 is ANQGSEA in the germline V gene. The ends were cut back, 1 base at V and 6 bases at J, with 13 bases in the middle. The CDR3 protein is CSVEAGGLAEQYF. CDR3 coding DNA: TGCAGCGTTGAAGCAGGAGGGTTGGCCGAGCAGTACTTC.

This clonotype was counted between two and nine times. J is TRBJ2-5 and V is TRBV19; 8 bases are a match to TRBD2. Germline assignment: CDR1 LNHDA and CDR2 SQIVND (reference sequence). The length of the CDR3 is 15 residues. Unmatched junction bases numbered 10, after V lost 5 bases and J lost 5 bases. The CDR3 DNA sequence: TGTGCCAGTAGTCCCCCAGGCGGGAGGAGGGAGACCCAGTACTTC. Its protein product is CASSPPGGRRETQYF.

The rearrangement joins TRBV4-1 to TRBJ2-5; TRBD1 or TRBD2 may be the D gene (5 bases each). V lost 0 bases to trimming and J lost 2 bases, with 13 bases between them. The CDR3 is 16 amino acids. Per the germline V gene, CDR1 is MGHRA and CDR2 is YSYEKL. CDR3 nucleotides: TGCGCCAGCAGCCAAGATCGGGGCGGTTTTCAAGAGACCCAGTACTTC. Amino acids: CASSQDRGGFQETQYF.

This clonotype appeared once. Its ends do not fully match the called genes, so a read error is possible. The chain uses TRBV10-3 and TRBJ1-1; no firm D call. Germline V gives CDR1 ENHRY, CDR2 SYGVKD. The CDR3 has 14 residues. The CDR3 protein is CASSYSDGNTEAFF. CDR3 DNA sequence: TGTGCCAGCAGTTACTCGGACGGGAACACTGAAGCTTTCTTT.

The chain employs TRBV7-9 and TRBJ2-1, with 10 bases fitting TRBD1. CDR1 SEHNR and CDR2 FQNEAQ come from the germline V gene (reference sequence). Trimming took 5 bases from V and 15 from J; bases not matched to a gene: 7. CDR3 length: 12 residues. CDR3 amino acids: CASSVGDRGLFF. DNA of the CDR3: TGTGCCAGCAGCGTTGGGGACAGGGGATTGTTCTTC.

This clonotype is classed as medium-sized. The chain employs TRBV15 and TRBJ1-1, with TRBD1 as a possible D gene (5 bases). The germline CDR1 and CDR2 sequences are LNHNV and YYDKDF (reference sequence). The CDR3 covers 14 residues. V was cut by 0 bases and J by 6 bases, with 11 bases left in between. The CDR3 reads CATSRESRQPEAFF. The CDR3 DNA sequence: TGTGCCACCAGCAGAGAATCGAGACAGCCTGAAGCTTTCTTT.

This clonotype appeared a few times. The chain couples TRBV20-1 to TRBJ2-4; D not resolved. The CDR3 totals 12 residues. The V and J ends lost 6 bases and 7 bases respectively, with 13 bases between them. The germline V gene encodes CDR1 DFQATT and CDR2 SNEGSKA (reference sequence). CDR3 in amino acids: CSASGFVNIQYF. CDR3 sequence (DNA): TGCAGTGCCTCAGGATTTGTCAACATTCAGTACTTC.

J is TRBJ1-2 and V is TRBV7-8, with D possibly TRBD1 on 6 matching bases. Germline V CDR1 and CDR2: SGHVS, FQNEAQ. This CDR3 region has 17 residues. V lost 5 bases, J lost 4 bases, and 23 bases lay in between. The CDR3, as DNA: TGTGCCAGCAGCCCCCGCGCCTATCAACAGGGCCCCTATGGCTACACCTTC. This encodes CASSPRAYQQGPYGYTF.

This clonotype showed up just a few times. The chain recombines TRBV7-7 with TRBJ2-5, with TRBD1 matching over 8 bases. This CDR3 has 14 amino acids. After removal of 5 bases from V and 4 bases from J, the junction contained 6 bases not matched to a gene. Germline V CDR1 and CDR2: SSHAT, FNYEAQ (reference sequence). CDR3: CASSRTGSGETQYF. The CDR3 DNA follows: TGTGCCAGCAGCCGGACAGGGAGCGGAGAGACCCAGTACTTC.

In regard to this clonotype: A read error may be the cause here, since a much bigger clone is one base away. Since the CDR3 does not end with the conserved phenylalanine or tryptophan, this likely comes from a read error. V and J are TRBV2 and TRBJ2-6; D remains ambiguous. The germline V and J ends were trimmed by 3 bases and 1 base, with 4 bases remaining between them. The CDR3 contains 14 residues. The germline gives CDR1 SNHLY, CDR2 FYNNEI. CDR3 nucleotide sequence: TGTGCCAGCAGTGATCGGTCTGGGGCCAACGTCCTGACTCTC. Translation: CASSDRSGANVLTL.

This clonotype was observed a few times. The genes are TRBV28 and TRBJ2-7; D is ambiguous. Trimming cost V 8 bases and J 3 bases, with 11 bases left between them. The CDR3 is 12 residues long. From germline, CDR1 is MDHEN and CDR2 SYDVKM. The CDR3 sequence: CASCLIGYEQYF. In DNA form, the CDR3 reads TGTGCCAGCTGCCTTATCGGCTACGAGCAGTACTTC.

This clonotype was recorded many times. The CDR3 DNA is TGTGCCAGCAGCTCAACGGGGCGCGGCGGTGAGCAGTTCTTC. Protein product: CASSSTGRGGEQFF. The chain joins TRBV7-9 to TRBJ2-1; possibly TRBD1 or TRBD2 for D (5 bases each). The germline V gene encodes CDR1 SEHNR and CDR2 FQNEAQ (reference sequence). V lost 4 bases to trimming and J lost 9 bases, with 16 bases between them. The CDR3 runs 14 residues.

At least ten counts were recorded for this clonotype. The rearrangement uses TRBV13 and TRBJ2-7; no firm D call. This CDR3 comprises 14 residues. Germline lookup yields CDR1 PRHDT and CDR2 FYEKMQ (reference sequence). V lost 1 base to trimming and J lost 3 bases, with 10 bases between them. This CDR3 is CASSLEGRRYEQYF. The DNA of the CDR3 is TGTGCCAGCAGCTTAGAGGGCAGGCGCTACGAGCAGTACTTC.

The chain recombines TRBV14 with TRBJ1-2; D gene unclear. Trimming stripped 2 bases from V and 7 bases from J, with 5 bases between. Germline V gives CDR1 SGHDN, CDR2 FVKESK. This CDR3 has 11 residues. CDR3 sequence: CASSQLGGYTF. As DNA, the CDR3 is TGTGCCAGCAGCCAATTAGGTGGCTACACCTTC.

This clonotype showed up just a few times. The rearrangement uses TRBV29-1 and TRBJ2-5, with D perhaps given as TRBD1 or TRBD2 (5 bases each). CDR1 is SQVTM and CDR2 is ANQGSEA in the germline V gene. V dropped 7 bases and J dropped 0 bases, with 18 bases sitting between them. The CDR3 consists of 15 residues. The CDR3 loop is CSAEGSGRNQETQYF. CDR3 sequence (DNA): TGCAGCGCCGAGGGGTCGGGACGTAACCAAGAGACCCAGTACTTC.

This clonotype was detected ten times or more. The chain couples TRBV6-4 to TRBJ2-3; TRBD2 agrees at 8 bases. Germline CDR1 and CDR2: MRHNA and SNTAGT. The CDR3 length is 15 residues. Trimming at V came to 3 bases and at J to 0 bases, leaving 2 bases not matched to a gene. DNA for the CDR3: TGTGCCAGCAGTGAATCTAGCGGGAGCACAGATACGCAGTATTTT. Translation gives CASSESSGSTDTQYF.

The V gene is TRBV6-2 or TRBV6-3, the J gene TRBJ2-1; 9 bases match TRBD1. The CDR3 covers 19 residues. V trimming: 2 bases; J trimming: 6 bases; junction bases outside the gene matches: 17. Per the germline V gene, CDR1 is MNHEY and CDR2 is SVGEGT. CDR3 in amino acids: CASSYTPSLTGGTSNEQFF. The CDR3 DNA reads TGTGCCAGCAGTTACACACCCTCATTGACAGGGGGTACCTCCAATGAGCAGTTCTTC.